This TCR beta chain was recorded in a study of blood T cell repertoires in COVID-19. Study context: Material from acute and convalescent COVID-19 was sourced from the United States, Italy and Spain. Sources were T cells, B-cell-depleted T cells, or PBMCs; the material itself was cDNA or gDNA.

In the source study's methods: Scientists estimated how many nucleated cells there were by amplifying reference gene primers. Data came from immunoSEQ multiplex PCR; TCRdb stores just in-frame clones and leaves some out. Clonal size and the V and J genes are those of that table, whereas D and trimming came from the DNA. The table includes 150,000 to 200,000 clones, 85% to 90% detected once. There are 15 residues in the CDR3. Trimming left V 4 bases short and J 9 bases short, with 17 bases between. The germline gives CDR1 SGHRS, CDR2 YFSETQ. Seattle enrolled patients during active infection and tracked them longitudinally.

The sequence was obtained from a woman in her 70s with COVID-19, enrolled during active disease. This sequence joins TRBV5-1 and TRBJ1-6; D remains unclear. Sequencing used peripheral blood. The CDR3 loop reads CASSQDQAGVSPLHF. The CDR3 coding sequence is TGCGCCAGCAGCCAAGACCAAGCCGGGGTTTCACCCCTCCACTTT.